The 14 T cell receptor beta chains listed next were all sequenced from one sample in a study of T cell responses to AZD1222 COVID-19 vaccine. Assay used: immunoSEQ multiplex PCR; TCRdb lists only in-frame clones, some missing. The sample holds 140,000 to 150,000 clones, approximately 85% seen once. Sequenced here: peripheral blood, sampled on day 0 of MenACWY control vaccination. These receptor sequences come from an adult in good health.

The chain couples TRBV5-1 to TRBJ1-1; tentative D call: TRBD1 (5 bases). The CDR3 sequence is 14 residues long. Germline loops: CDR1 SGHRS, CDR2 YFSETQ. The V gene lost 0 bases and the J gene lost 6 bases, with 12 bases spanning the gap. CDR3 DNA: TGCGCCAGCAGCTTGGGCACGGGGCTCCCTGAAGCTTTCTTT. It yields the protein CASSLGTGLPEAFF.

This rearrangement joins TRBV5-8 to TRBJ2-5; TRBD2 agrees at 7 bases. J was trimmed by 1 base and V by 1 base; bases with no gene match: 10. Germline V gene lookup returns CDR1 SGHTS and CDR2 YDEGEE. This CDR3 comprises 17 residues. The CDR3 DNA reads TGTGCCAGCAGCTTGTGGGGGGGAGGGCCCTTCCAAGAGACCCAGTACTTC. It codes for CASSLWGGGPFQETQYF.

CDR3 in DNA: TGTGCCAGCAGCGCCCGACAGGGGATAGGGGATACGCAGTATTTT. Its protein product is CASSARQGIGDTQYF. The chain is built from TRBV9 and TRBJ2-3, with 8 bases fitting TRBD1. V lost 3 bases to trimming and J lost 6 bases; unmatched junction nucleotides: 9. This CDR3 is built from 15 residues. In germline, CDR1 is SGDLS, CDR2 YYNGEE.

CDR3 residues: CASSQMGQYNSPLHF. As DNA, the CDR3 is TGTGCCAGCAGCCAGATGGGGCAGTATAATTCACCCCTCCACTTT. The chain couples TRBV3-1 (or the pseudogene TRBV3-2) to TRBJ1-6; D is possibly TRBD1 (5 bases). Trimming stripped 3 bases from V and 4 bases from J, with 10 bases between. The CDR3 is made up of 15 amino acids. Germline V gene sequence: CDR1 LGHDT, CDR2 YNNKEL (reference sequence).

V and J are TRBV7-6 and TRBJ2-5; TRBD1 matches at 7 bases. Germline trimming cut 3 bases from V and 1 base from J; bases unmatched to any gene: 2. Germline lookup yields CDR1 SGHVS and CDR2 FNYEAQ. This CDR3 has 14 residues. The chain's CDR3 is CASSFYRGQETQYF. The CDR3 bases are TGTGCCAGCAGCTTTTACAGGGGCCAAGAGACCCAGTACTTC.

The J gene is TRBJ1-1, the V gene TRBV6-5; 9 bases are shared with TRBD1. Losses at the gene ends were 8 bases for V and 7 bases for J; bases not matched to a gene: 2. Germline V CDR1 and CDR2: MNHEY, SVGAGI. This CDR3 has 11 amino acids. The CDR3 DNA is TGTGCCAGCCAGGACAGGGGTGAAGCTTTCTTT. It specifies CASQDRGEAFF.

A few counts support this clone. The chain employs TRBV7-9 and TRBJ1-4, with D tentatively TRBD1 (5 bases). Germline V gives CDR1 SEHNR, CDR2 FQNEAQ (reference sequence). V was shortened by 1 base and J by 7 bases, with 13 bases between the two germline ends. This CDR3 has 15 amino acids. The CDR3 DNA reads TGTGCCAGCAGCTTAGTGGGCAGGGAGAGTGAAAAACTGTTTTTT. Protein sequence: CASSLVGRESEKLFF.

This chain connects TRBV28 to TRBJ1-5, with a tentative D call TRBD1 (6 bases). Trimming took off 7 bases at V and 1 base at J, with 14 bases between the two ends. Germline CDR1 is MDHEN and CDR2 is SYDVKM. CDR3 length equals 15 residues. The CDR3 protein is CASIGGARSNQPQHF. The CDR3 DNA sequence: TGTGCCAGCATCGGGGGGGCGCGAAGCAATCAGCCCCAGCATTTT.

J is TRBJ1-6 and V is TRBV3-1 (or the pseudogene TRBV3-2); no reliable D call. This CDR3 region has 15 residues. CDR1 is LGHDT, CDR2 YNNKEL, per germline (reference sequence). V lost 1 base to trimming and J lost 6 bases, with 10 bases between them. In DNA form, the CDR3 reads TGTGCCAGCAGCCAAGCCCAGTCGACTAATTCACCCCTCCACTTT. Amino acid sequence: CASSQAQSTNSPLHF.

This chain connects TRBV7-9 to TRBJ1-4; the D gene is possibly TRBD1 (6 bases). This CDR3 region has 15 residues. Trimming stripped 2 bases from V and 3 bases from J, with 10 bases between. Germline assignment: CDR1 SEHNR and CDR2 FQNEAQ (reference sequence). The CDR3 here is CASSLSGQPNEKLFF. The CDR3, as DNA: TGTGCCAGCAGCTTAAGCGGACAGCCTAATGAAAAACTGTTTTTT.

Worth noting for this clone: The same CDR3 can be traced to other DNA sequences in this sample. CDR3 nucleotides: TGCGCCAGCAGCTTCGGGAGGGATCAGCCCCAGCATTTT. As protein: CASSFGRDQPQHF. The V gene is TRBV5-1, the J gene TRBJ1-5, with D unresolved. Deletions cut 2 bases from V and 5 bases from J, with 8 bases between. This CDR3 has 13 amino acids. Germline V lookup: CDR1 SGHRS, CDR2 YFSETQ.

This clone was observed a handful of times. The rearrangement uses TRBV6-4 and TRBJ1-6, with D perhaps TRBD1 (6 bases). CDR3 size: 13 residues. The V gene lost 3 bases and the J gene lost 13 bases, with 13 bases spanning the gap. Per germline, CDR1 MRHNA and CDR2 SNTAGT. CDR3 in amino acids: CASSDRGGTPLHF. In DNA, the CDR3 is TGTGCCAGCAGTGATCGAGGGGGGACGCCCCTCCACTTT.

This rearrangement joins TRBV5-5 to TRBJ1-2; D is possibly TRBD1 (6 bases). Trimming took 4 bases from V and 8 from J, leaving 18 bases between them. The CDR3 is 14 residues long. Germline lookup yields CDR1 SGHKS and CDR2 YYEKEE (reference sequence). The CDR3: CASSTDGQLIGYTF. DNA for the CDR3: TGTGCCAGCAGCACGGACGGACAGCTCATCGGCTACACCTTC.

V usage is TRBV24-1 and J usage is TRBJ2-7; TRBD1 agrees at 10 bases. The germline gives CDR1 KGHDR, CDR2 SFDVKD. Trimming at V came to 8 bases and at J to 2 bases, leaving 5 bases not matched to a gene. This CDR3 has 14 amino acids. CDR3 coding DNA: TGTGCCACCAAAACTGGACAGGGGGCCTACGAGCAGTACTTC. Protein: CATKTGQGAYEQYF.